The rows below give T cell receptor beta chains drawn from one sample of a study of blood T cells in healthy people across ages. One entry per CDR3 protein results from TCRdb running MiXCR on the 5' RACE reads. Among hundreds of thousands of distinct CDR3 sequences listed, roughly 21% were seen once. Material for sequencing was blood. The receptors stem from a man in his 70s in good health. Both conserved end residues are part of each CDR3. A D gene is named only where the DNA matches it firmly. Rows may omit the clone size; those that give it use once, few, many or a size class.

D gene,V gene,J gene,clone size,CDR3 protein,CDR3 DNA
.,TRBV28,TRBJ2-7,few,CASRNPLGLPTYEQYF,TGTGCCAGCAGGAACCCTCTCGGACTACCAACCTACGAGCAGTACTTC
TRBD1,TRBV7-9,TRBJ1-4,.,CASSLTGQGIDEKLFF,TGTGCCAGCAGCTTAACGGGACAGGGGATAGATGAAAAACTGTTTTTT
.,TRBV4-1,TRBJ2-3,.,CASSQEGRAGTDTQYF,TGCGCCAGCAGCCAAGAAGGCAGGGCGGGCACAGATACGCAGTATTTT
TRBD1,TRBV20-1,TRBJ2-3,few,CSAHRGVTDTQYF,TGCAGTGCCCACAGGGGAGTCACAGATACGCAGTATTTT
.,TRBV12-3/TRBV12-4,TRBJ2-5,.,CASSLAGVSWKFF,TGTGCCAGCAGTTTAGCGGGAGTTTCTTGGAAGTTCTTC
.,TRBV6-2/TRBV6-3,TRBJ2-1,.,CASSSEIHNEQFF,TGTGCCAGCAGTTCCGAAATACACAATGAGCAGTTCTTC
.,TRBV7-9,TRBJ2-3,many,CASSLARTDTQYF,TGTGCCAGCAGCTTAGCGAGAACAGATACGCAGTATTTT
.,TRBV4-1,TRBJ2-7,few,CASSQDRDSSYEQYF,TGCGCCAGCAGCCAAGATCGAGACAGTTCCTACGAGCAGTACTTC
TRBD2,TRBV12-3/TRBV12-4,TRBJ2-2,.,CASSTRLAGKRAGELFF,TGTGCCAGCAGTACCAGACTAGCGGGAAAGAGGGCCGGGGAGCTGTTTTTT
TRBD1,TRBV6-4,TRBJ1-1,many,CASSHTGENTEAFF,TGTGCCAGCAGCCATACAGGGGAGAACACTGAAGCTTTCTTT
.,TRBV9,TRBJ2-1,.,CASSKPPGEQFF,TGTGCCAGCAGCAAGCCTCCGGGCGAGCAGTTCTTC
TRBD1,TRBV6-5,TRBJ2-7,.,CASSYGDRGNPYEQYF,TGTGCCAGCAGTTACGGGGACAGGGGTAACCCCTACGAGCAGTACTTC
.,TRBV7-2,TRBJ2-1,few,CASSLNVGGSYNEQFF,TGTGCCAGCAGCTTAAATGTGGGAGGTTCCTACAATGAGCAGTTCTTC
TRBD2,TRBV5-1,TRBJ2-2,.,CASSSHLLAGTGELFF,TGCGCCAGCAGCTCTCACCTACTAGCGGGAACCGGGGAGCTGTTTTTT
TRBD2,TRBV6-1,TRBJ2-1,few,CASSRNSGLGVNEQFF,TGTGCCAGCAGTCGCAATTCTGGACTAGGGGTCAATGAGCAGTTCTTC
.,TRBV2,TRBJ2-5,many,CASSDWETQYF,TGTGCCAGCAGTGATTGGGAGACCCAGTACTTC
TRBD1,TRBV6-5,TRBJ1-4,few,CASRRQGFEKLFF,TGTGCCAGCAGGCGACAGGGATTTGAAAAACTGTTTTTT
TRBD2,TRBV6-6,TRBJ2-5,few,CASRGGSQETQYF,TGTGCCAGCAGGGGCGGGAGCCAAGAGACCCAGTACTTC
.,TRBV25-1,TRBJ1-6,.,CASSGTGGGSPLHF,TGTGCCAGCAGTGGCACCGGAGGTGGTTCACCCCTCCACTTT
.,TRBV27,TRBJ2-1,.,CASSLLFTSYNEQFF,TGTGCCAGCAGTTTATTATTTACCTCCTACAATGAGCAGTTCTTC
.,TRBV5-1,TRBJ2-1,.,CASSPEGPDEQFF,TGCGCCAGCAGCCCCGAAGGGCCCGATGAGCAGTTCTTC
.,TRBV5-1,TRBJ2-1,few,CASSIPGDEQFF,TGCGCCAGCAGCATTCCTGGGGATGAGCAGTTCTTC
TRBD1,TRBV20-1,TRBJ2-3,few,CSAAQGGAISTDTQYF,TGCAGTGCTGCCCAAGGGGGCGCCATAAGCACAGATACGCAGTATTTT
TRBD1,TRBV28,TRBJ2-7,.,CASSVGQGKYEQYF,TGTGCCAGCAGTGTGGGACAGGGGAAGTACGAGCAGTACTTC
.,TRBV10-3,TRBJ2-1,.,CAITPRIGGNEQFF,TGTGCCATCACTCCCAGGATCGGGGGCAATGAGCAGTTCTTC
TRBD1,TRBV5-1,TRBJ2-5,.,CASSPDRGRGETQYF,TGCGCCAGCAGCCCGGACAGGGGGCGCGGGGAGACCCAGTACTTC
.,TRBV6-5,TRBJ1-6,.,CASSYKGFSYNSPLHF,TGTGCCAGCAGTTACAAAGGCTTCTCCTATAATTCACCCCTCCACTTT
.,TRBV9,TRBJ1-3,.,CASSVEGPGNTIYF,TGTGCCAGCAGCGTAGAGGGCCCTGGAAACACCATATATTTT
.,TRBV20-1,TRBJ2-5,once,CSAPTGAQETQYF,TGCAGTGCACCAACGGGGGCTCAAGAGACCCAGTACTTC
.,TRBV27,TRBJ2-3,many,CASSLGGTADTQYF,TGTGCCAGCAGTTTAGGGGGGACAGCAGATACGCAGTATTTT
.,TRBV29-1,TRBJ2-3,many,CSVDGGGTDTQYF,TGCAGCGTTGACGGGGGCGGCACAGATACGCAGTATTTT
TRBD1,TRBV6-5,TRBJ2-5,.,CASRDRIRTQYF,TGTGCCAGCAGGGACAGGATTAGGACCCAGTACTTC
.,TRBV2,TRBJ2-1,few,CASTARGNEQFF,TGTGCCAGCACGGCGCGGGGCAATGAGCAGTTCTTC
.,TRBV28,TRBJ1-5,few,CASSFGGYQPQHF,TGTGCCAGCAGTTTCGGGGGGTATCAGCCCCAGCATTTT
.,TRBV10-3,TRBJ1-5,.,CAAGTGGNQPQHF,TGTGCCGCCGGGACCGGGGGTAATCAGCCCCAGCATTTT
.,TRBV5-1,TRBJ2-1,.,CASRGLASSYNEQFF,TGCGCCAGCAGAGGGCTAGCTAGCTCCTACAATGAGCAGTTCTTC
TRBD2,TRBV11-2,TRBJ2-2,few,CASSPHPSGRLGGELFF,TGTGCCAGCAGCCCCCATCCTAGCGGGAGGTTAGGCGGGGAGCTGTTTTTT
.,TRBV18,TRBJ1-1,.,CASSGGGQNTEAFF,TGTGCCAGCTCGGGAGGCGGACAGAACACTGAAGCTTTCTTT
.,TRBV6-5,TRBJ1-2,few,CASISGGNGYTF,TGTGCCTCCATTAGTGGGGGAAATGGCTACACCTTC
TRBD2,TRBV28,TRBJ2-7,.,CASREGLAYEQYF,TGTGCCAGCAGAGAGGGACTAGCCTACGAGCAGTACTTC
.,TRBV29-1,TRBJ2-7,.,CSVAGTPSSYEQYF,TGCAGCGTCGCAGGGACACCAAGCTCCTACGAGCAGTACTTC
.,TRBV4-3,TRBJ2-2,.,CASSQDGMNTGELFF,TGCGCCAGCAGCCAAGATGGGATGAACACCGGGGAGCTGTTTTTT
.,TRBV27,TRBJ2-5,.,CASSLSWDQETQYF,TGTGCCAGCAGTTTATCTTGGGATCAAGAGACCCAGTACTTC
TRBD2,TRBV29-1,TRBJ2-7,.,CSVEVAGVAVEQYF,TGCAGCGTTGAAGTAGCGGGGGTGGCGGTGGAGCAGTACTTC
.,TRBV28,TRBJ2-7,.,CASSRRWDEQYF,TGTGCCAGCAGTCGACGGTGGGACGAGCAGTACTTC
.,TRBV5-1,TRBJ2-5,.,CASSLGQEGSQYF,TGCGCCAGCAGCTTGGGACAAGAAGGTAGCCAGTACTTC
.,TRBV20-1,TRBJ2-3,.,CSATRELDTQYF,TGCAGTGCGACCCGTGAACTAGATACGCAGTATTTT
.,TRBV6-1,TRBJ2-5,.,CASSELAEETQYF,TGTGCCAGCAGTGAATTAGCGGAAGAGACCCAGTACTTC
.,TRBV20-1,TRBJ2-1,.,CSAISDINEQFF,TGCAGTGCTATATCTGACATAAATGAGCAGTTCTTC
.,TRBV30,TRBJ1-1,.,CAWRSMGETEAFF,TGTGCCTGGAGGAGTATGGGGGAAACTGAAGCTTTCTTT
.,TRBV5-1,TRBJ2-7,.,CASSLGSGDEQYF,TGCGCCAGCAGCTTAGGTAGCGGAGACGAGCAGTACTTC
.,TRBV20-1,TRBJ2-1,few,CSARETSSYNEQFF,TGCAGTGCTAGAGAGACTAGCTCCTACAATGAGCAGTTCTTC